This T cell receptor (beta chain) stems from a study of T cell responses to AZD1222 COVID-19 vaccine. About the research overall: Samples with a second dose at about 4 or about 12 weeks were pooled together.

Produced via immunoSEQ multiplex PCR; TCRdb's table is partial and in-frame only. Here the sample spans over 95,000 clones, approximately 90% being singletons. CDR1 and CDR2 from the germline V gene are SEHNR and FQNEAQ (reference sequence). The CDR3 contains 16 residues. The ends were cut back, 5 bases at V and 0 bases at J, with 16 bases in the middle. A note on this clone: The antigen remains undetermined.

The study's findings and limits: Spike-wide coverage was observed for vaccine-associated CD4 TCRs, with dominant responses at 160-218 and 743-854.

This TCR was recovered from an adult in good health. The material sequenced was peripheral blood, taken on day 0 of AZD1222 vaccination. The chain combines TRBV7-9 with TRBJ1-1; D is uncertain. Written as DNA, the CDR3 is TGTGCCAGCAGCCGGACCGTTGGTGGGATGAACACTGAAGCTTTCTTT. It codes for CASSRTVGGMNTEAFF.